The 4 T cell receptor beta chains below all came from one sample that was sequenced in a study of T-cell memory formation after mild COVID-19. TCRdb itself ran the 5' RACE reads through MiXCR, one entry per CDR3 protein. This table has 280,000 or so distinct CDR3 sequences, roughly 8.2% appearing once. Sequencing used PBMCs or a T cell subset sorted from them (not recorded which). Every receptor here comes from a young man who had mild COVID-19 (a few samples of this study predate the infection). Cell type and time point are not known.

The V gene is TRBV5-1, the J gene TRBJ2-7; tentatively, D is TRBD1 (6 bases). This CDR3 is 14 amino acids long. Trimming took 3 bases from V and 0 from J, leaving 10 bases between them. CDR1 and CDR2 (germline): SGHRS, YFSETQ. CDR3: CASSSGTYSYEQYF. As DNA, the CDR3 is TGCGCCAGCAGCTCCGGGACATACTCCTACGAGCAGTACTTC.

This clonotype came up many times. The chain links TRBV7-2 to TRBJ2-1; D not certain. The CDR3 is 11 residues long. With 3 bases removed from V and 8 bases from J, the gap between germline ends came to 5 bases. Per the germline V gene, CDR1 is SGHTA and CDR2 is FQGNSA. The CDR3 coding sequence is TGTGCCAGCAGCTTTTTTGATGAGCAGTTCTTC. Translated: CASSFFDEQFF.

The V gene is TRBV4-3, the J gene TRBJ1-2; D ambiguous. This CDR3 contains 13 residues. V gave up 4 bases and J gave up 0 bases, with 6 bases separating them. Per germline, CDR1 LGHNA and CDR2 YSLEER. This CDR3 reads CASSPVPNYGYTF. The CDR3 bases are TGCGCCAGCAGCCCCGTCCCTAACTATGGCTACACCTTC.

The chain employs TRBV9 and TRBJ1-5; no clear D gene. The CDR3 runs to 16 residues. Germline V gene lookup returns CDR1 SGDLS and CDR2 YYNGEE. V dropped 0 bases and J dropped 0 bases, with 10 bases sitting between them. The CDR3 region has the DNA TGTGCCAGCAGCGTAGACCCCTGTTATAGCAATCAGCCCCAGCATTTT. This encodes CASSVDPCYSNQPQHF. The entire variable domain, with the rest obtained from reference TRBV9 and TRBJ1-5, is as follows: DSGVTQTPKHLITATGQRVTLRCSPRSGDLSVYWYQQSLDQGLQFLIQYYNGEERAKGNILERFSAQQFPDLHSELNLSSLELGDSALYFCASSVDPCYSNQPQHFGDGTRLSIL.